Each of the 4 T cell receptor beta chains below was sequenced from the same sample in a study of T cells in localized non-small cell lung cancer. Sequencing was performed with immunoSEQ multiplex PCR; in TCRdb, only in-frame clones are kept and a portion is missing. Of around 78,000 clones listed, about 84% are singletons. Sequenced here: peripheral blood, sampled before any cancer treatment. The receptors shown here come from a female donor over 55 with stage I lung adenocarcinoma.

The V and J genes are TRBV4-1 and TRBJ1-1; D gene uncertain. V was pared by 3 bases and J by 4 bases, with 15 bases between. The CDR3 is 15 residues long. Per the germline V gene, CDR1 is MGHRA and CDR2 is YSYEKL. In nucleotides, the CDR3 is TGCGCCAGCAGCCAGGGGATGGTGAAACGCACTGAAGCTTTCTTT. It translates to CASSQGMVKRTEAFF.

The chain joins TRBV9 to TRBJ1-2, with D uncertain. Deletions cut 0 bases from V and 2 bases from J, with 11 bases between. Per the germline V gene, CDR1 is SGDLS and CDR2 is YYNGEE. CDR3 length equals 15 residues. CDR3 sequence reads: CASSVGTAFNYGYTF. The CDR3 DNA follows: TGTGCCAGCAGCGTAGGGACGGCCTTCAACTATGGCTACACCTTC.

DNA of the CDR3: TGTGCCAGCAGTTACCCGACAGCCGGGAATGAGCAGTTCTTC. Its translation is CASSYPTAGNEQFF. V usage is TRBV6-6 and J usage is TRBJ2-1; D may be TRBD1 (5 bases). Germline CDR1 reads MNHNY; CDR2 reads SVGAGI (reference sequence). The V end was cut by 2 bases, the J end by 7 bases, with 12 bases between. The CDR3 runs 14 residues.

The V call is TRBV6-5, the J call TRBJ1-2; D not resolved. There are 13 residues in the CDR3. Germline CDR1 and CDR2: MNHEY and SVGAGI. Trimming removed 5 bases at V and 4 bases at J, with 11 bases between. DNA for the CDR3: TGTGCCAGCAGTCAGCAGATTTCCTATGGCTACACCTTC. It yields the protein CASSQQISYGYTF.